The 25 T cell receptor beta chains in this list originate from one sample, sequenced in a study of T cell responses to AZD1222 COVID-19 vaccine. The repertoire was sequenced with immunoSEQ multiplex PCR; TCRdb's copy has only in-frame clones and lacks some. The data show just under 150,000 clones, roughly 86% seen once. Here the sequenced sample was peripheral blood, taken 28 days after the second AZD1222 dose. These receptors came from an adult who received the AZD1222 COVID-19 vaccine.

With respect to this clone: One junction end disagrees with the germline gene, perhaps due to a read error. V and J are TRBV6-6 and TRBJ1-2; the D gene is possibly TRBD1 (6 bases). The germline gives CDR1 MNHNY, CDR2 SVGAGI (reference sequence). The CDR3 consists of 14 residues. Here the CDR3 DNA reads TGTGTCAGCAGGCGATCGACAGGTGGGAGCGGCTACACCTTC. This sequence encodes CVSRRSTGGSGYTF.

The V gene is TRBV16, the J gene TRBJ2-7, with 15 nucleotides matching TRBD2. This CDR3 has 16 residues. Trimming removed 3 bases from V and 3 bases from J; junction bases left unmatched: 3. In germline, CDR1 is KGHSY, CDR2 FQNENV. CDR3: CASSQGLAGGNYEQYF. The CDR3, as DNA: TGTGCCAGCAGCCAGGGACTAGCGGGAGGAAACTACGAGCAGTACTTC.

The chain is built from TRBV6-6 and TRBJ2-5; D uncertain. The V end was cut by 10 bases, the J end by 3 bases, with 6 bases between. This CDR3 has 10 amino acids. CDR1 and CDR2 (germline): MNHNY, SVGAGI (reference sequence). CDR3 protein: CATLKETQYF. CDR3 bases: TGTGCCACCCTTAAAGAGACCCAGTACTTC.

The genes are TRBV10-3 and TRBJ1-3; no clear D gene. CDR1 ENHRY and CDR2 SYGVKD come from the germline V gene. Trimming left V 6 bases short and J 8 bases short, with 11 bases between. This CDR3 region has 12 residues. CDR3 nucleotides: TGTGCCATCAGCGTTCAAGCGGACACCATATATTTT. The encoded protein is CAISVQADTIYF.

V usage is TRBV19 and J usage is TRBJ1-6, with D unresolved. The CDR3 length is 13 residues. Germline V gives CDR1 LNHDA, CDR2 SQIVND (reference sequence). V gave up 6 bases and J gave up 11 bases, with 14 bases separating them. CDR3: CASRDGRWTPLHF. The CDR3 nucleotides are TGTGCCAGTAGGGACGGCCGGTGGACACCCCTCCACTTT. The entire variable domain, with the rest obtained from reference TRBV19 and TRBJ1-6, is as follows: DGGITQSPKYLFRKEGQNVTLSCEQNLNHDAMYWYRQDPGQGLRLIYYSQIVNDFQKGDIAEGYSVSREKKESFPLTVTSAQKNPTAFYLCASRDGRWTPLHFGNGTRLTVT.

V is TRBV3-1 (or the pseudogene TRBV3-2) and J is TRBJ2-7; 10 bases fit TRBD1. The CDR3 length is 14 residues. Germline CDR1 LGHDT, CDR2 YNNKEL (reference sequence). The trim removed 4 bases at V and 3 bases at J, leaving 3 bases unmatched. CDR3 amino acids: CASSRWTGGYEQYF. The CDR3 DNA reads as TGTGCCAGCAGCCGCTGGACAGGGGGCTACGAGCAGTACTTC.

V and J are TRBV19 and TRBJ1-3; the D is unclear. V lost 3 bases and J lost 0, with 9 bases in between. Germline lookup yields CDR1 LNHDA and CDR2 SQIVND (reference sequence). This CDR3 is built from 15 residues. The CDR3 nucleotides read TGTGCCAGTAGTATCGGGTCATCCTCTGGAAACACCATATATTTT. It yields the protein CASSIGSSSGNTIYF.

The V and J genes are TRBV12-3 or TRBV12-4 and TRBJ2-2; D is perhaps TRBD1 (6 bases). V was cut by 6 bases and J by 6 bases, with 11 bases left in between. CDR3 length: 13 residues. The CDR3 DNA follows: TGTGCCAGCAGCCAGGGGCCGGCCGGGGAGCTGTTTTTT. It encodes CASSQGPAGELFF.

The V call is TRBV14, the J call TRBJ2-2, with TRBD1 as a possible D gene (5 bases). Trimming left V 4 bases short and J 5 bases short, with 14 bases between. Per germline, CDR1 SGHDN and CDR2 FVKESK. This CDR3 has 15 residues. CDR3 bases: TGTGCCAGCAGCCCTCAAGGGGCTTTAACCGGGGAGCTGTTTTTT. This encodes CASSPQGALTGELFF.

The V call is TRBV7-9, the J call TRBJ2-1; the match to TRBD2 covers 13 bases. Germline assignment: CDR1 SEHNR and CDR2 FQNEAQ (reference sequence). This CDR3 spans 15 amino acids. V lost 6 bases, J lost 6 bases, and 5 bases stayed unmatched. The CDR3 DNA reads TGTGCCAGCAGGTCCACTAGCGGGGGGGTCAATGAGCAGTTCTTC. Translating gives CASRSTSGGVNEQFF.

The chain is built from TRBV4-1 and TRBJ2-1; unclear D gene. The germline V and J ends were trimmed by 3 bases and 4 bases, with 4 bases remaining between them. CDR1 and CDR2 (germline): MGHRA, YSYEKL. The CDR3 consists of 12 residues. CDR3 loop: CASSQIYNEQFF. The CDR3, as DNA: TGCGCCAGCAGCCAGATTTACAATGAGCAGTTCTTC.

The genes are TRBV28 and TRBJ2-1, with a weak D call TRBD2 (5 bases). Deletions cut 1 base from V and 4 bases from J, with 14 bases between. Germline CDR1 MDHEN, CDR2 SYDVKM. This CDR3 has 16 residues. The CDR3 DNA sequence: TGTGCCAGCAGTTTATTGACGGCCACGGGATACAATGAGCAGTTCTTC. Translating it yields CASSLLTATGYNEQFF.

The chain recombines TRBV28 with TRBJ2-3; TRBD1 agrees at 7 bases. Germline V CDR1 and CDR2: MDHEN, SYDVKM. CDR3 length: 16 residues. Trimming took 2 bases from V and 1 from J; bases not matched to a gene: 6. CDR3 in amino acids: CASSLEGARGTDTQYF. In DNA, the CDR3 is TGTGCCAGCAGTTTAGAGGGGGCGCGGGGCACAGATACGCAGTATTTT.

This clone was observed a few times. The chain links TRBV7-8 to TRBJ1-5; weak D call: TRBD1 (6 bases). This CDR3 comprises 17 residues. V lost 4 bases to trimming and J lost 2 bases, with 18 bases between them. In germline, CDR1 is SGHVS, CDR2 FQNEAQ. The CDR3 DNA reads TGTGCCAGCAGCTCCTCCGGGGGGCTGGGGGGCAATCAGCCCCAGCATTTT. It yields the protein CASSSSGGLGGNQPQHF.

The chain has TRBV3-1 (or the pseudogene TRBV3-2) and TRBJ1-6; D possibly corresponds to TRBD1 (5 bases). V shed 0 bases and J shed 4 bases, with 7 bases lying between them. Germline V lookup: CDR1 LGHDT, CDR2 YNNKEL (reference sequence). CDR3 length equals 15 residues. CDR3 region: CASSQDRAYNSPLHF. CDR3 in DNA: TGTGCCAGCAGCCAAGACAGGGCATATAATTCACCCCTCCACTTT.

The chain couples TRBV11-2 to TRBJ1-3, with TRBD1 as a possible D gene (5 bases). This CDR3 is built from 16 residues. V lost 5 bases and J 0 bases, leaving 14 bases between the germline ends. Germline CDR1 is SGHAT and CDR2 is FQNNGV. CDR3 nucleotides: TGTGCCAGCAGCGGGGGGGACGGCACCTCTGGAAACACCATATATTTT. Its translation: CASSGGDGTSGNTIYF.

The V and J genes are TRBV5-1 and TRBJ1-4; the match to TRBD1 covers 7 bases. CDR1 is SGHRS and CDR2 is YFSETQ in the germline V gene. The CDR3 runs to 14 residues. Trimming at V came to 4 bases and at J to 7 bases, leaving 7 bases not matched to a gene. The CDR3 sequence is CASSGQVEAEKLFF. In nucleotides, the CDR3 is TGCGCCAGCAGCGGACAGGTTGAGGCTGAAAAACTGTTTTTT.

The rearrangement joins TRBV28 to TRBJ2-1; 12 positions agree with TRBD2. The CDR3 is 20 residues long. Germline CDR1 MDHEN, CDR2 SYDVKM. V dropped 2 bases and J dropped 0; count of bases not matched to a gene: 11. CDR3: CASSLGPSGGAGLSYNEQFF. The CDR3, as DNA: TGTGCCAGCAGTTTAGGGCCTAGCGGGGGGGCAGGGCTCTCCTACAATGAGCAGTTCTTC.

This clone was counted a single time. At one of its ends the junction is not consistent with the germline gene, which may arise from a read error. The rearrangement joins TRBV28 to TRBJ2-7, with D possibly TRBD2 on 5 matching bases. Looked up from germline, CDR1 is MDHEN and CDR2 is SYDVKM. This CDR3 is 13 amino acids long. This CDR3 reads CASSFGEGDSLIF. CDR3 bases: TGTGCCAGCAGTTTTGGTGAGGGAGACTCTCTTATCTTC. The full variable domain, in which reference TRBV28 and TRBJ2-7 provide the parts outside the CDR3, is DVKVTQSSRYLVKRTGEKVFLECVQDMDHENMFWYRQDPGLGLRLIYFSYDVKMKEKGDIPEGYSVSREKKERFSLILESASTNQTSMYLCASSFGEGDSLIFGPGTRLTVT.

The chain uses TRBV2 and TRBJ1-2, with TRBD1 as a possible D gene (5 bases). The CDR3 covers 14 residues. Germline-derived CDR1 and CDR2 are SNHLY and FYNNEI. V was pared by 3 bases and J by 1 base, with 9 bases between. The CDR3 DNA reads TGTGCCAGCAGTGAGTCAGGGATTAACTATGGCTACACCTTC. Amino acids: CASSESGINYGYTF.

CDR3 coding DNA: TGCGCCAGCAGTCAATCGGGGACAGAGATTTACTCTGGAAACACCATATATTTT. It translates to CASSQSGTEIYSGNTIYF. The chain links TRBV23-1 to TRBJ1-3; 7 bases align to TRBD1. TRBV23-1 is sorted into the ORF group, with uncertain function. J was trimmed by 0 bases and V by 0 bases; bases with no gene match: 8. CDR3 size: 18 residues.

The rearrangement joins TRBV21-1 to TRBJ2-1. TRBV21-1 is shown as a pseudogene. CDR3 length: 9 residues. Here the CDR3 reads CASSKVSFF. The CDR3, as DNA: TGTGCCAGCAGCAAAGTGTCGTTCTTC.

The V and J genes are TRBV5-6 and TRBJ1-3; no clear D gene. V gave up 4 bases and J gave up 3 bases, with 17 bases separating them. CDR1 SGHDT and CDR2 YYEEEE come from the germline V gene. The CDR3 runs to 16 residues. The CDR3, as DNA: TGTGCCAGCAGCCGGGCCGGGGATCGCTATGGAAACACCATATATTTT. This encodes CASSRAGDRYGNTIYF.

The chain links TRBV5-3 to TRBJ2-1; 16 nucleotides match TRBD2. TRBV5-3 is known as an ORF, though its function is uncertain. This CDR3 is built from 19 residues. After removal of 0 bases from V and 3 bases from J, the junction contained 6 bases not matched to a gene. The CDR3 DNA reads TGTGCCAGAAGCTTGGTTGGGACTAGCGGGAGGGCCATCTACAATGAGCAGTTCTTC. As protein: CARSLVGTSGRAIYNEQFF.

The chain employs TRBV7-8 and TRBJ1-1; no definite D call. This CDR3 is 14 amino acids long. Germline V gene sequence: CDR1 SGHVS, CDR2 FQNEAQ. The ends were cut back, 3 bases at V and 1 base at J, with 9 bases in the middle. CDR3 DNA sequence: TGTGCCAGCAGCTTCTCCACGGGGAACACTGAAGCTTTCTTT. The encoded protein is CASSFSTGNTEAFF.